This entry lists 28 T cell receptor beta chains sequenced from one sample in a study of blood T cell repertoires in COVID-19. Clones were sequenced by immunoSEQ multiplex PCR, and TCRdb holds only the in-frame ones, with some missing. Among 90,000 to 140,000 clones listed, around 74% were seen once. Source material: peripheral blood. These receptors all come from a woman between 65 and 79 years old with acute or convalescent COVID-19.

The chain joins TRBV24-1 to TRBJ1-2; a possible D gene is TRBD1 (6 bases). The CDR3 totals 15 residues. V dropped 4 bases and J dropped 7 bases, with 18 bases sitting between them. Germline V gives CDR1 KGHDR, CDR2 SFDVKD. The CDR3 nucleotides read TGTGCCACCAGTGACAGACGGACAGAGGGCCTTGGCTACACCTTC. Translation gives CATSDRRTEGLGYTF.

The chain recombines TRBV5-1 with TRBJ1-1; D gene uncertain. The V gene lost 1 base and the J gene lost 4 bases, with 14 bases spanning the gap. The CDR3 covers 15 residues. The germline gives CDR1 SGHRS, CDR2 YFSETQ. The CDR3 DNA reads TGCGCCAGCAGCTTGTCACGGGAGAGGTCCACTGAAGCTTTCTTT. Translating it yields CASSLSRERSTEAFF.

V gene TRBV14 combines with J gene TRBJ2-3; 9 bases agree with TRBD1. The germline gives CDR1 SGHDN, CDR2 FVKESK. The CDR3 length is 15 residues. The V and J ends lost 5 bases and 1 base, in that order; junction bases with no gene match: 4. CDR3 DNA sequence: TGTGCCAGCAGCACCCGGACAGGGGGCACAGATACGCAGTATTTT. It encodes CASSTRTGGTDTQYF. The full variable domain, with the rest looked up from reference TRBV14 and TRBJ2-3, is EAGVTQFPSHSVIEKGQTVTLRCDPISGHDNLYWYRRVMGKEIKFLLHFVKESKQDESGMPNNRFLAERTGGTYSTLKVQPAELEDSGVYFCASSTRTGGTDTQYFGPGTRLTVL.

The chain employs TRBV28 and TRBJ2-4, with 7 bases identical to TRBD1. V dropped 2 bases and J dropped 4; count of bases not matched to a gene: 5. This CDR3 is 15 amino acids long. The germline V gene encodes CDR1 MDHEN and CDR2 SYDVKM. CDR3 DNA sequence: TGTGCCAGCAGTTTACCCGACAGGGCAAAAAACATTCAGTACTTC. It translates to CASSLPDRAKNIQYF.

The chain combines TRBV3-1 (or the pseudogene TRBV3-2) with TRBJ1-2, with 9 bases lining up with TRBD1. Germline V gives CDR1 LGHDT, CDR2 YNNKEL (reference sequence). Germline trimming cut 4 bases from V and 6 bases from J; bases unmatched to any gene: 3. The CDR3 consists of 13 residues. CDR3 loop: CASSRRQGDGYTF. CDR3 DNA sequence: TGTGCCAGCAGCCGGAGACAGGGGGATGGCTACACCTTC.

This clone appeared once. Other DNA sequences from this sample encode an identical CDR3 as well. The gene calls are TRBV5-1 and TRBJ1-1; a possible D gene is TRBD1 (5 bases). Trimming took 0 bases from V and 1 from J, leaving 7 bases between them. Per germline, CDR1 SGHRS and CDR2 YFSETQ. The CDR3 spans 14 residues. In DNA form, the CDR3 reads TGCGCCAGCAGCTTGGGCACAGGGAACACTGAAGCTTTCTTT. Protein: CASSLGTGNTEAFF. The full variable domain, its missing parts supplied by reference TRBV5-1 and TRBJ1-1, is KAGVTQTPRYLIKTRGQQVTLSCSPISGHRSVSWYQQTPGQGLQFLFEYFSETQRNKGNFPGRFSGRQFSNSRSEMNVSTLELGDSALYLCASSLGTGNTEAFFGQGTRLTVV.

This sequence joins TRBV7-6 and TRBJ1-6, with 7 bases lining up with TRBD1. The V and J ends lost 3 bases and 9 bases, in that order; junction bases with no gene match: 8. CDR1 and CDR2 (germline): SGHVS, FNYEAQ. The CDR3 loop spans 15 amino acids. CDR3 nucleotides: TGTGCCAGCAGCTTGAGAGGGGGCCGAGGTTCACCCCTCCACTTT. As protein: CASSLRGGRGSPLHF.

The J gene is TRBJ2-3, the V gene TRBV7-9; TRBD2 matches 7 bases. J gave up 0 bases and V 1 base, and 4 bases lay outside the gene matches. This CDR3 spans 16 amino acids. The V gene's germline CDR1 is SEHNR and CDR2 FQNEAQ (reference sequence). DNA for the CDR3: TGTGCCAGCAGCTTAGTCGGGGGGTCTAGCACAGATACGCAGTATTTT. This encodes CASSLVGGSSTDTQYF.

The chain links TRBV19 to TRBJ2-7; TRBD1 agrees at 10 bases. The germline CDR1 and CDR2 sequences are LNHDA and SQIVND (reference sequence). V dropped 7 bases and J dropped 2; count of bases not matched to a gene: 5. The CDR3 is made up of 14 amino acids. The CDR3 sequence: CASKWTGGAYEQYF. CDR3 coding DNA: TGTGCCAGTAAGTGGACAGGGGGAGCCTACGAGCAGTACTTC.

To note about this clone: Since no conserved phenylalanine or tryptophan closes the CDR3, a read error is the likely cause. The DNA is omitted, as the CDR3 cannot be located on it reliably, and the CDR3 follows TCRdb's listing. The CDR3 sequence is CASSLIQDGS. This chain uses TRBV7-7 with TRBJ1-1; TRBD1, the D gene given by the table, was not confirmed from the DNA. Germline V CDR1 and CDR2: SSHAT, FNYEAQ (reference sequence). The CDR3 spans 10 amino acids, including both terminal residues.

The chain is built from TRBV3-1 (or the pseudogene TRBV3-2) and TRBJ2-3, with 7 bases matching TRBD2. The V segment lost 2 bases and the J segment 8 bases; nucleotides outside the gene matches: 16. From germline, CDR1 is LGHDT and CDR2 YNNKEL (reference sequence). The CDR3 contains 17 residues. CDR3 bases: TGTGCCAGCAGCCAATGCACACGGCGGGGGTCCCCTGCTACGCAGTATTTT. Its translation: CASSQCTRRGSPATQYF.

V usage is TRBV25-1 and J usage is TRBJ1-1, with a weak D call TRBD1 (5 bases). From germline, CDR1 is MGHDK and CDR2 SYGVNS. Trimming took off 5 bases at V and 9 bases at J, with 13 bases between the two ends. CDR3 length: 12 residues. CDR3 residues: CASSQQGLQAFF. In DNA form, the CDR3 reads TGTGCCAGCAGTCAGCAGGGTCTTCAAGCTTTCTTT.

This CDR3 reads CATSSERQGRNQPQHF. The CDR3, as DNA: TGTGCCACCAGCAGTGAAAGACAGGGGCGTAATCAGCCCCAGCATTTT. The chain joins TRBV15 to TRBJ1-5; the match to TRBD1 covers 8 bases. The V and J ends lost 3 bases and 4 bases, in that order; junction bases with no gene match: 8. Per the germline V gene, CDR1 is LNHNV and CDR2 is YYDKDF (reference sequence). This CDR3 has 16 amino acids.

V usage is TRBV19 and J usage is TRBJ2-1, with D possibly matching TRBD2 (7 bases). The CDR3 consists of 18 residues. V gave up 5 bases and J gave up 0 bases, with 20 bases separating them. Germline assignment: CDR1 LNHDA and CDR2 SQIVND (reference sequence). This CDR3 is CASSVSGGGGFSYNEQFF. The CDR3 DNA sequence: TGTGCCAGTAGTGTTTCGGGTGGCGGGGGCTTCTCCTACAATGAGCAGTTCTTC.

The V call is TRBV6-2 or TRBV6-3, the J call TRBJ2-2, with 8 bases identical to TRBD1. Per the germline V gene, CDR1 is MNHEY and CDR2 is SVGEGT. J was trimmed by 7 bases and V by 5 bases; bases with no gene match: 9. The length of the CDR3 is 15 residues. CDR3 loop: CASSARRTGHGELFF. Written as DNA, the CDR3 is TGTGCCAGCAGTGCACGCCGGACAGGGCACGGGGAGCTGTTTTTT.

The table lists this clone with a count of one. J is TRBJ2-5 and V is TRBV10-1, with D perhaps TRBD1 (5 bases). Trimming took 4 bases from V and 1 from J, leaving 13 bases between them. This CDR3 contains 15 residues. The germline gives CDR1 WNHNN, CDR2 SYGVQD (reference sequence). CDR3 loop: CASSAQALGQETQYF. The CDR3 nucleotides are TGCGCCAGCAGTGCACAGGCGTTGGGCCAAGAGACCCAGTACTTC.

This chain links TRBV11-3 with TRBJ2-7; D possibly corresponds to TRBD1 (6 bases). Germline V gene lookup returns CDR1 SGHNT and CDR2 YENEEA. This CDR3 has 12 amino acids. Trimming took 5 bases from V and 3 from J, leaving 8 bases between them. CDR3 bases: TGTGCCAGCAGCCAGGACAGCTACGAGCAGTACTTC. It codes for CASSQDSYEQYF.

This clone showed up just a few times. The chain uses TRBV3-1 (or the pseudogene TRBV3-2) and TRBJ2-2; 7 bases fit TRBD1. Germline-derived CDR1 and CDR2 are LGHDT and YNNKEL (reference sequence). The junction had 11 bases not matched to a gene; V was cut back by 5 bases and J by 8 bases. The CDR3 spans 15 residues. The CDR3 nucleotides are TGTGCCAGCAGCGAACGGACAGGACGTTCTGGGGAGCTGTTTTTT. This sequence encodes CASSERTGRSGELFF.

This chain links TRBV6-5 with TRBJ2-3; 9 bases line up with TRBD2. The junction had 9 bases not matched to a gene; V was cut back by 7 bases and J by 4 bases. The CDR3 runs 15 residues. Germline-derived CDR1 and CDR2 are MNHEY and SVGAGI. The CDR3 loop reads CASTGGSGGSDTQYF. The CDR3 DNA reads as TGTGCCAGCACCGGGGGCAGCGGGGGGTCAGATACGCAGTATTTT.

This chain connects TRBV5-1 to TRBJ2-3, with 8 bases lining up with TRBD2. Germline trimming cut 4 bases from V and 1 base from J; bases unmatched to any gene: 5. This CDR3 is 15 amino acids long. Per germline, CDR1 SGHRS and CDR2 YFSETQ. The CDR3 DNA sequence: TGCGCCAGCAGCACGGGGGGGCTCGGCACAGATACGCAGTATTTT. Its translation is CASSTGGLGTDTQYF.

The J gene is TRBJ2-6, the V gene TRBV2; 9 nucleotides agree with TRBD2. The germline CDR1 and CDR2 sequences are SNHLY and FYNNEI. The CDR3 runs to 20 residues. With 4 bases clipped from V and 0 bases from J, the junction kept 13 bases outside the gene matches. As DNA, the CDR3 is TGTGCCAGCAGTGCCCGGGTAGCGGGGGCCCGCTCCTCTGGGGCCAACGTCCTGACTTTC. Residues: CASSARVAGARSSGANVLTF.

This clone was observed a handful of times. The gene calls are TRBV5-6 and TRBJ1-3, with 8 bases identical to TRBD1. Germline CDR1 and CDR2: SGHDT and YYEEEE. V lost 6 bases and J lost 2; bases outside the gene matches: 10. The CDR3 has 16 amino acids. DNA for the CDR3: TGTGCCAGCAAGAGGCGGACAGGGAGCACTGGAAACACCATATATTTT. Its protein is CASKRRTGSTGNTIYF.

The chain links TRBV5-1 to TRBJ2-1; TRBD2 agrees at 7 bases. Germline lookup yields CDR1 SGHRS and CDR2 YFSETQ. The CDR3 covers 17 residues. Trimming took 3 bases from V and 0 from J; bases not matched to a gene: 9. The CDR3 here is CASSSGRGPSSYNEQFF. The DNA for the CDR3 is TGCGCCAGCAGCTCGGGGAGGGGACCGAGCTCCTACAATGAGCAGTTCTTC.

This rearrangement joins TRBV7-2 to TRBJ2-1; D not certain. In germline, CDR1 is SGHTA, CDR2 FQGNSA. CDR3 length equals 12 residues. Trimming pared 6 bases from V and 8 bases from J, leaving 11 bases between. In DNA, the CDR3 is TGTGCCAGCAGGCAACTTGCCCATGAGCAGTTCTTC. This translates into CASRQLAHEQFF.

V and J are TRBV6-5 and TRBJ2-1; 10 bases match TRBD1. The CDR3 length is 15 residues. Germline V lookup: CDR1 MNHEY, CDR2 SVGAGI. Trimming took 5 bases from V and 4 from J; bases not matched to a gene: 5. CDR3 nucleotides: TGTGCCAGCAGTAAGACAGGGGGCTTTTACAATGAGCAGTTCTTC. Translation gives CASSKTGGFYNEQFF.

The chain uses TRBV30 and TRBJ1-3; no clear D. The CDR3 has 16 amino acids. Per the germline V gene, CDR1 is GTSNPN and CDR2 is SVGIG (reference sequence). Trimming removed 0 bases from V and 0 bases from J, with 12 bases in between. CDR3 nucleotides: TGTGCCTGGAGTGTACGGGGAGGCGCCTCTGGAAACACCATATATTTT. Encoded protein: CAWSVRGGASGNTIYF.

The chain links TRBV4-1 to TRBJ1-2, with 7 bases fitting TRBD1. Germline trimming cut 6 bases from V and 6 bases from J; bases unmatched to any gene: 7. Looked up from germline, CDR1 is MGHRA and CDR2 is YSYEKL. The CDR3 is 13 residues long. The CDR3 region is CASSRQGVDGYTF. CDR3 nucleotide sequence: TGCGCCAGCAGTCGACAGGGTGTCGATGGCTACACCTTC.

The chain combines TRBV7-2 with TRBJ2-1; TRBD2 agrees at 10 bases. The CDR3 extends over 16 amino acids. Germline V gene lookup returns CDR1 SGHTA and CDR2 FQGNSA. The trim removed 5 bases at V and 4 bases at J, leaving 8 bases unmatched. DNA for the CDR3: TGTGCCAGCAGCCGTGTGGGACTAGCGAGTTACAATGAGCAGTTCTTC. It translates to CASSRVGLASYNEQFF.